The next 19 T cell receptor beta chains were all read from a single sample in a study of cytomegalovirus exposure and HLA in healthy donors. 13 Jbeta primers and 60 Vbeta primers were used for the PCR. Only in-frame clones appear in the TCRdb table, and some are missing; sequencing was by immunoSEQ multiplex PCR. This sample lists tens of thousands of clones; its ten largest clones have 10% to 15%. The sample taken for sequencing was PBMCs. These receptors were obtained from a woman in her twenties or thirties in good health and CMV-seropositive.

The chain joins TRBV28 to TRBJ1-1; no definite D call. CDR3 length: 13 amino acids. The germline V gene encodes CDR1 MDHEN and CDR2 SYDVKM. Deletions cut 2 bases from V and 5 bases from J, with 9 bases between. CDR3 in DNA: TGTGCCAGCAGTTTAGACCAGGTGACTGAAGCTTTCTTT. Translated: CASSLDQVTEAFF. Full variable domain (missing parts from reference TRBV28 and TRBJ1-1): DVKVTQSSRYLVKRTGEKVFLECVQDMDHENMFWYRQDPGLGLRLIYFSYDVKMKEKGDIPEGYSVSREKKERFSLILESASTNQTSMYLCASSLDQVTEAFFGQGTRLTVV.

V is TRBV11-2 and J is TRBJ1-1; 8 bases fit TRBD1. The CDR3 totals 15 residues. From germline, CDR1 is SGHAT and CDR2 FQNNGV. V shed 2 bases, J shed 1 base, and the junction held 3 bases outside the gene matches. The CDR3 bases are TGTGCCAGCAGCTTACCAGACAGGGGGAACACTGAAGCTTTCTTT. The encoded protein is CASSLPDRGNTEAFF.

V is TRBV29-1 and J is TRBJ2-7; 10 bases agree with TRBD1. The V gene's germline CDR1 is SQVTM and CDR2 ANQGSEA. Losses at the gene ends were 7 bases for V and 7 bases for J; bases not matched to a gene: 13. CDR3 length equals 14 residues. The CDR3 loop is CSAQTGGAGQEQYF. The DNA for the CDR3 is TGCAGCGCCCAGACAGGGGGCGCAGGACAGGAGCAGTACTTC.

The chain couples TRBV4-1 to TRBJ2-7; 7 bases agree with TRBD1. The CDR3 loop spans 18 amino acids. After removal of 3 bases from V and 2 bases from J, the junction contained 16 bases not matched to a gene. Germline CDR1 MGHRA, CDR2 YSYEKL. This chain's CDR3 is CASSQATDRVWGTYEQYF. The CDR3 bases are TGCGCCAGCAGCCAGGCTACAGACAGGGTCTGGGGAACCTACGAGCAGTACTTC.

V gene TRBV29-1 combines with J gene TRBJ2-7; 9 bases are shared with TRBD2. Germline V gives CDR1 SQVTM, CDR2 ANQGSEA. The CDR3 is made up of 15 amino acids. V dropped 4 bases and J dropped 3; count of bases not matched to a gene: 10. In DNA form, the CDR3 reads TGCAGCGTTGTGCTAGCGGGGCCGTTGAACTACGAGCAGTACTTC. It encodes CSVVLAGPLNYEQYF.

This chain connects TRBV10-3 to TRBJ1-1; D is ambiguous. Trimming shortened V by 8 bases and J by 1 base, and 23 bases separated the two germline ends. The CDR3 is made up of 17 amino acids. Germline V gene lookup returns CDR1 ENHRY and CDR2 SYGVKD. Written as DNA, the CDR3 is TGTGCCATCGAGGGCCCACGGCGAAGCGGTGCGAACACTGAAGCTTTCTTT. Its protein product is CAIEGPRRSGANTEAFF.

The V gene is TRBV6-5, the J gene TRBJ2-5; 8 bases line up with TRBD1. Matching the DNA end better, TRBJ2-7 makes the J call doubtful. This CDR3 region has 12 residues. Germline CDR1 MNHEY, CDR2 SVGAGI. CDR3: CASSRTGYEQYF. The CDR3 DNA reads as TGTGCCAGCAGCCGGACAGGGTACGAGCAGTACTTC.

The gene calls are TRBV7-9 and TRBJ2-2, with a possible D match to TRBD2 (6 bases). V lost 5 bases and J 3 bases, leaving 19 bases between the germline ends. The CDR3 runs 17 residues. Germline CDR1 reads SEHNR; CDR2 reads FQNEAQ (reference sequence). For the CDR3, the DNA is TGTGCCAGCAGCCCCCTACAGGAGGGAATTTACACCGGGGAGCTGTTTTTT. It yields the protein CASSPLQEGIYTGELFF.

The genes are TRBV19 and TRBJ1-5; 7 bases are shared with TRBD1. Unmatched junction bases numbered 6, after V lost 7 bases and J lost 0 bases. CDR1 is LNHDA, CDR2 SQIVND, per germline (reference sequence). This CDR3 is built from 15 residues. The CDR3 DNA is TGTGCCAGTATCCAGGGGGGATCTAGCAATCAGCCCCAGCATTTT. It translates to CASIQGGSSNQPQHF.

The chain links TRBV25-1 to TRBJ1-5; TRBD1 matches 7 bases. V shed 7 bases and J 4 bases; nucleotides not matched to a gene: 1. The length of the CDR3 is 12 residues. Germline V CDR1 and CDR2: MGHDK, SYGVNS. Here the CDR3 DNA reads TGTGCCAGCAACAGGGGAAATCAGCCCCAGCATTTT. This gives the protein CASNRGNQPQHF.

V usage is TRBV7-9 and J usage is TRBJ2-5, with D possibly matching TRBD2 (5 bases). CDR1 is SEHNR and CDR2 is FQNEAQ in the germline V gene (reference sequence). V lost 7 bases, J lost 2 bases, and 14 bases lay in between. The CDR3 consists of 14 residues. The CDR3 loop reads CASNLPGNQETQYF. In nucleotides, the CDR3 is TGTGCCAGCAACCTACCGGGAAATCAAGAGACCCAGTACTTC.

The chain joins TRBV9 to TRBJ1-1, with 8 bases lining up with TRBD1. This CDR3 region has 16 residues. CDR1 SGDLS and CDR2 YYNGEE come from the germline V gene. Trimming cost V 6 bases and J 5 bases; bases outside gene matches: 15. The CDR3 protein is CASIESKRDRRTEAFF. DNA for the CDR3: TGTGCCAGCATCGAAAGCAAAAGGGACAGGCGGACTGAAGCTTTCTTT.

A note on this clone: The junction departs from germline at one end; a sequencing error may be responsible. The chain carries TRBV5-4 and TRBJ1-6; possible D gene TRBD1, 5 bases. Germline V gene sequence: CDR1 SGHNT, CDR2 YYREEE (reference sequence). This CDR3 is 13 amino acids long. The CDR3 here is CASSGAYNSPLHF. The CDR3 bases are TGTGCCAGCAGCGGGGCCTATAATTCACCCCTACACTTT. The whole variable domain, remainder taken from reference TRBV5-4 and TRBJ1-6, is ETGVTQSPTHLIKTRGQQVTLRCSSQSGHNTVSWYQQALGQGPQFIFQYYREEENGRGNFPPRFSGLQFPNYSSELNVNALELDDSALYLCASSGAYNSPLHFGNGTRLTVT.

V is TRBV4-2 and J is TRBJ2-7; 12 bases map to TRBD2. The CDR3 is 21 amino acids. J lost 2 bases, V lost 2 bases, and 19 bases had no gene match. Looked up from germline, CDR1 is LGHNA and CDR2 is YNFKEQ. Here the CDR3 reads CASSQRAKRLAGGPVPYEQYF. CDR3 nucleotides: TGTGCCAGCAGCCAAAGGGCGAAACGGCTAGCGGGAGGGCCGGTCCCCTACGAGCAGTACTTC.

This chain links TRBV28 with TRBJ2-7; 8 nucleotides match TRBD2. Germline V gene lookup returns CDR1 MDHEN and CDR2 SYDVKM. The trim removed 3 bases at V and 5 bases at J, leaving 15 bases unmatched. This CDR3 spans 17 amino acids. CDR3 sequence: CASSFRAASGSRDEQYF. CDR3 bases: TGTGCCAGCAGTTTCCGGGCCGCGAGCGGGAGTCGGGACGAGCAGTACTTC.

The chain carries TRBV7-6 and TRBJ2-7; the D gene is possibly TRBD2 (6 bases). The V end lost 2 bases, the J end lost 7 bases, and 9 bases lay between the germline ends. This CDR3 has 12 residues. Germline lookup yields CDR1 SGHVS and CDR2 FNYEAQ. The CDR3 loop reads CASSLKTREQYF. CDR3 coding DNA: TGTGCCAGCAGCTTAAAGACTAGGGAGCAGTACTTC.

This chain joins TRBV29-1 and TRBJ2-3; 7 nucleotides line up with TRBD1. The trim removed 3 bases at V and 1 base at J, leaving 1 base unmatched. The CDR3 totals 13 residues. CDR1 SQVTM and CDR2 ANQGSEA come from the germline V gene. The CDR3 is CSVDGQGTDTQYF. In nucleotides, the CDR3 is TGCAGCGTTGACGGACAGGGCACAGATACGCAGTATTTT.

The chain carries TRBV9 and TRBJ2-3; TRBD2 is a possible D gene (6 bases). Germline V gene data show CDR1 as SGDLS and CDR2 as YYNGEE. Between the trimmed V and J ends, which lost 0 bases and 7 bases, there was a span of 12 bases. This CDR3 contains 14 residues. Written as DNA, the CDR3 is TGTGCCAGCAGCGTAGAGGATAGCGGTTATACGCAGTATTTT. It specifies CASSVEDSGYTQYF.

The chain employs TRBV6-6 and TRBJ1-2, with a possible D match to TRBD1 (6 bases). Looked up from germline, CDR1 is MNHNY and CDR2 is SVGAGI (reference sequence). There are 15 residues in the CDR3. V was clipped by 6 bases and J by 3 bases, with 17 bases between them. CDR3 in amino acids: CASRGPAGVDYGYTF. CDR3 nucleotides: TGTGCCAGCAGGGGACCTGCAGGGGTGGACTATGGCTACACCTTC.